This TCR beta chain derives from a study of cytomegalovirus exposure and HLA in healthy donors. As for this clone: The antigen remains unidentified.

Points from the study as a whole: Several of the most significant clusters were apparently associated with common viral pathogens in a later analysis.

There are 10 residues in the CDR3. The germline gives CDR1 MDHEN, CDR2 SYDVKM. Trimming pared 3 bases from V and 8 bases from J, leaving 4 bases between. The PCR made use of 60 Vbeta and 13 Jbeta primers. TCRdb keeps only in-frame clones here, not all; method: immunoSEQ multiplex PCR. This repertoire includes about 54,000 clones. This clonotype was sampled from a woman in her thirties or forties in good health and CMV-seronegative. The specimen was PBMCs. This sequence joins TRBV28 and TRBJ1-1; D uncertain. As DNA, the CDR3 is TGTGCCAGCAGTTTGGGCGAAGCTTTCTTT. The encoded protein is CASSLGEAFF.